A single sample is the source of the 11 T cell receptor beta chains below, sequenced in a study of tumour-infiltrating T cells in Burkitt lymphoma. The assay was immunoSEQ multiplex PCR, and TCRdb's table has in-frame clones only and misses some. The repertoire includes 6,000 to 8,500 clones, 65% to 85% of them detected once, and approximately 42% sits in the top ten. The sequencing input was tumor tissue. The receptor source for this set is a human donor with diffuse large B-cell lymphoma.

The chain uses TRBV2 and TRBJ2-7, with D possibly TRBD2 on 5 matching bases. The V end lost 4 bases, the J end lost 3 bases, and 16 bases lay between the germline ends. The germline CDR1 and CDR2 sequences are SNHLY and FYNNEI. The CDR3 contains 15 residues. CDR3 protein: CASSAERFAGYEQYF. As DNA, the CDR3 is TGTGCCAGCAGTGCAGAGAGGTTTGCGGGCTACGAGCAGTACTTC.

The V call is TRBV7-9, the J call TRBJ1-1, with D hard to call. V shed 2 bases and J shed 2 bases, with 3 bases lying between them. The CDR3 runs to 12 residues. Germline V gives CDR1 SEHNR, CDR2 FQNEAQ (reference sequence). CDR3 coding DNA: TGTGCCAGCAGCTTACACAACACTGAAGCTTTCTTT. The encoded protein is CASSLHNTEAFF.

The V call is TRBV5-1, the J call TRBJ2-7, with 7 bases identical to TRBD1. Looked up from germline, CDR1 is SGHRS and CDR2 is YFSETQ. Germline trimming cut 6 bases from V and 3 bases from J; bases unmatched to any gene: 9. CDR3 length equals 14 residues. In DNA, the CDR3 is TGCGCCAGCAATGCGCCGGACAGGAACTACGAGCAGTACTTC. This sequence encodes CASNAPDRNYEQYF.

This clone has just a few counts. The CDR3 coding sequence is TGTGCCAGCAGCTCGGGCGGGGGCGCTCGGGATACGCAGTATTTT. Translating it yields CASSSGGGARDTQYF. V is TRBV7-8 and J is TRBJ2-3, with a tentative D call TRBD2 (7 bases). CDR3 length: 15 amino acids. Trimming left V 4 bases short and J 6 bases short, with 17 bases between. CDR1 and CDR2 (germline): SGHVS, FQNEAQ. Complete variable domain (other parts from reference TRBV7-8 and TRBJ2-3): GAGVSQSPRYKVAKRGQDVALRCDPISGHVSLFWYQQALGQGPEFLTYFQNEAQLDKSGLPSDRFFAERPEGSVSTLKIQRTQQEDSAVYLCASSSGGGARDTQYFGPGTRLTVL.

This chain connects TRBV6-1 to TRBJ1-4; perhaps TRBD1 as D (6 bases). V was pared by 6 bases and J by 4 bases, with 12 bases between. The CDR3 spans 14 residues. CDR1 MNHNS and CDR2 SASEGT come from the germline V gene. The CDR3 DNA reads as TGTGCCAGCAGCTGGACAGAGAGTAATGAAAAACTGTTTTTT. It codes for CASSWTESNEKLFF.

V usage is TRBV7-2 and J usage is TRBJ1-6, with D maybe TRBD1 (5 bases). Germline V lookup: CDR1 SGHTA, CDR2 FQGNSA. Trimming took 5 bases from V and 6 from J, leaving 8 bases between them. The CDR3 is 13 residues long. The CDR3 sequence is CASSRQFNSPLHF. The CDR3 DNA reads TGTGCCAGCAGCAGACAGTTTAATTCACCCCTCCACTTT.

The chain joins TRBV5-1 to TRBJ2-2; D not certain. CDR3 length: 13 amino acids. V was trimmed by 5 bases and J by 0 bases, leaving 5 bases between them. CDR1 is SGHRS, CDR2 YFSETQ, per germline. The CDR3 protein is CASSAANTGELFF. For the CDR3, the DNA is TGCGCCAGCAGTGCGGCGAACACCGGGGAGCTGTTTTTT.

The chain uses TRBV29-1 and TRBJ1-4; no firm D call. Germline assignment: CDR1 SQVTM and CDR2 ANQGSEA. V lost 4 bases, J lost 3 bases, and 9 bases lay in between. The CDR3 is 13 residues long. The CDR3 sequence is CSVAKVPNEKLFF. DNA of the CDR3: TGCAGCGTTGCCAAGGTGCCTAATGAAAAACTGTTTTTT. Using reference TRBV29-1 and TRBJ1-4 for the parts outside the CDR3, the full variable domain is SAVISQKPSRDICQRGTSLTIQCQVDSQVTMMFWYRQQPGQSLTLIATANQGSEATYESGFVIDKFPISRPNLTFSTLTVSNMSPEDSSIYLCSVAKVPNEKLFFGSGTQLSVL.

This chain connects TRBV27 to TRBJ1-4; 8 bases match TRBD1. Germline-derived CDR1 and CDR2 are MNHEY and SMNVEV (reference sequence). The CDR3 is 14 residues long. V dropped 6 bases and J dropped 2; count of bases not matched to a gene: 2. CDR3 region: CASRRQGTNEKLFF. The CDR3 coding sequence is TGTGCCAGCAGACGACAGGGGACTAATGAAAAACTGTTTTTT.

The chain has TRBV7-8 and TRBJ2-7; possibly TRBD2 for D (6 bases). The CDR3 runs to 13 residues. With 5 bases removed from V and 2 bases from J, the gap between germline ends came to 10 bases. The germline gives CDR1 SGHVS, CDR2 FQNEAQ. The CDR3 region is CASSPRLAYEQYF. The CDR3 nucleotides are TGTGCCAGCAGCCCCAGACTAGCCTACGAGCAGTACTTC.

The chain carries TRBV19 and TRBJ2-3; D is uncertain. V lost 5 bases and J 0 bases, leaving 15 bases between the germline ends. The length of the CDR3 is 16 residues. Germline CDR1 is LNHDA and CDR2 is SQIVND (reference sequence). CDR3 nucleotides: TGTGCCAGTAGTCTTCGGACGAGCAGTAGCACAGATACGCAGTATTTT. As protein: CASSLRTSSSTDTQYF.